A selection of T cell receptor beta chains follows, all from one sample in a study of T cells after yellow fever vaccination. TCRdb ran MiXCR on the 5' RACE reads and lists one entry per CDR3 protein. Found here are some 290,000 distinct CDR3 sequences, 9.5% to 12% of them singletons; the top ten hold 2.5% to 4%. The sample in question was CD4+ T cells sorted from PBMCs, obtained 45 days after the yellow fever booster vaccination. Receptor source: a man between 18 and 29 years old who received the YFV17D yellow fever vaccine. CDR3s include the opening cysteine and the closing phenylalanine or tryptophan. A D gene is named only where the DNA matches it firmly. Size is omitted from some rows. Given values are once, few, many or a class for expanded clones.

clone size	D gene	V gene	CDR3 length	J gene	CDR3 protein	CDR3 DNA
.	.	TRBV3-1	13	TRBJ2-7	CASSQVTDYEQYF	TGTGCCAGCAGCCAAGTAACAGACTACGAGCAGTACTTC
.	TRBD1	TRBV11-3	15	TRBJ2-1	CASSSGTGGWNEQFF	TGTGCCAGCAGCTCCGGGACAGGGGGCTGGAATGAGCAGTTCTTC
.	TRBD1	TRBV6-5	13	TRBJ1-1	CASSGTANTEAFF	TGTGCCAGCAGTGGGACAGCGAACACTGAAGCTTTCTTT
few	.	TRBV10-3	15	TRBJ2-7	CAISEGGTTQGEQYF	TGTGCCATCAGTGAGGGGGGGACAACCCAGGGAGAGCAGTACTTC
many	TRBD2	TRBV3-1	14	TRBJ2-1	CASSQAGGYNEQFF	TGTGCCAGCAGCCAAGCGGGGGGGTACAATGAGCAGTTCTTC
few	.	TRBV3-1	17	TRBJ2-3	CASSRRSTGFVTDTQYF	TGTGCCAGCAGCCGGAGATCTACAGGGTTTGTGACAGATACGCAGTATTTT
few	TRBD1	TRBV4-2	19	TRBJ2-6	CASSPPWTGGPSLANVLTF	TGTGCCAGCAGCCCCCCCTGGACAGGGGGGCCCTCTCTGGCCAACGTCCTGACTTTC
many	.	TRBV18	13	TRBJ2-3	CASSLGAADTQYF	TGTGCCAGCTCACTGGGGGCTGCAGATACGCAGTATTTT
few	TRBD1	TRBV6-2/TRBV6-3	13	TRBJ1-5	CASSRQGVQPQHF	TGTGCCAGCAGCAGACAGGGGGTACAGCCCCAGCATTTT
few	.	TRBV19	15	TRBJ1-1	CASSPGRDLNTEAFF	TGTGCCAGTAGTCCCGGACGGGATCTGAACACTGAAGCTTTCTTT
.	TRBD1	TRBV7-7	15	TRBJ2-5	CASSSGQGGVQGQYF	TGTGCCAGCAGCTCAGGACAGGGGGGTGTCCAGGGCCAGTACTTC
few	.	TRBV5-1	12	TRBJ1-2	CASSSTFYGYTF	TGCGCCAGCAGCTCGACTTTTTATGGCTACACCTTC
many	TRBD1	TRBV6-2/TRBV6-3	15	TRBJ2-6	CASRGTVSGANVLTF	TGTGCCAGCAGGGGGACAGTCTCTGGGGCCAACGTCCTGACTTTC
.	.	TRBV4-2	19	TRBJ2-3	CASSQEWETGQTYTDTQYF	TGTGCCAGCAGCCAAGAATGGGAAACTGGACAGACGTACACAGATACGCAGTATTTT
few	.	TRBV9	13	TRBJ2-1	CASSVQAVNEQFF	TGTGCCAGCAGCGTACAGGCAGTTAATGAGCAGTTCTTC
.	TRBD1	TRBV5-1	14	TRBJ2-5	CASSPTGSEETQYF	TGCGCCAGCAGCCCGACAGGGAGCGAGGAGACCCAGTACTTC
.	.	TRBV21-1	18	TRBJ2-6	CASSKVGDRDAGANVLTF	TGTGCCAGCAGCAAAGTTGGGGACAGGGACGCTGGGGCCAACGTCCTGACTTTC
.	TRBD1	TRBV7-2	15	TRBJ1-5	CASSLDGTGFQPQHF	TGTGCCAGCAGCTTAGATGGGACAGGGTTTCAGCCCCAGCATTTT
.	TRBD2	TRBV7-9	14	TRBJ2-7	CASSLTAGAYEQYF	TGTGCCAGCAGCTTAACGGCGGGAGCCTACGAGCAGTACTTC
.	.	TRBV7-2	13	TRBJ1-1	CASSLEGQGLTFF	TGTGCCAGCAGCTTAGAAGGGCAGGGATTAACTTTCTTT
many	TRBD2	TRBV7-2	13	TRBJ2-1	CASSSGLNNEQFF	TGTGCCAGCAGCTCGGGACTAAACAATGAGCAGTTCTTC
few	.	TRBV5-1	13	TRBJ2-5	CASSLEALETQYF	TGCGCCAGCAGCTTGGAGGCGTTAGAGACCCAGTACTTC
few	TRBD2	TRBV6-6	18	TRBJ2-5	CASSRLSGAGGPWETQYF	TGTGCCAGCAGCCGCCTAAGCGGTGCGGGGGGGCCTTGGGAGACCCAGTACTTC
.	.	TRBV5-1	14	TRBJ2-3	CASSLVGDADTQYF	TGCGCCAGCAGCTTGGTAGGGGACGCAGATACGCAGTATTTT
few	.	TRBV18	15	TRBJ2-1	CASSHRDGRNNEQFF	TGTGCCAGCTCCCACCGGGACGGACGTAACAATGAGCAGTTCTTC
few	.	TRBV5-5	15	TRBJ2-1	CASTGWGGLYNEQFF	TGTGCCAGCACCGGGTGGGGGGGCCTCTACAATGAGCAGTTCTTC
.	TRBD1	TRBV5-5	13	TRBJ1-1	CASSRDRASEAFF	TGTGCCAGCAGCCGAGACAGGGCAAGTGAAGCTTTCTTT
.	.	TRBV20-1	12	TRBJ2-5	CSASTSSETQYF	TGCAGTGCTAGTACTAGCTCGGAGACCCAGTACTTC
.	.	TRBV5-1	15	TRBJ2-4	CASSLEGHRENIQYF	TGCGCCAGCAGCTTGGAAGGGCACAGGGAAAACATTCAGTACTTC
.	.	TRBV28	14	TRBJ2-5	CASSFAALEETQYF	TGTGCCAGCAGTTTCGCCGCGTTGGAGGAGACCCAGTACTTC
few	.	TRBV4-3	15	TRBJ2-5	CASSREVTNLETQYF	TGCGCCAGCAGCCGCGAGGTGACCAACCTGGAGACCCAGTACTTC
few	TRBD2	TRBV7-8	17	TRBJ2-1	CASMRPGGTSTNNEQFF	TGTGCCAGCATGCGACCGGGGGGGACTAGTACCAACAATGAGCAGTTCTTC
.	TRBD1	TRBV5-1	16	TRBJ1-1	CASRRRVQGRDTEAFF	TGCGCCAGCAGGCGGAGGGTACAGGGGAGGGACACTGAAGCTTTCTTT
.	.	TRBV29-1	13	TRBJ1-2	CSVVAGGSYGYTF	TGCAGCGTTGTAGCGGGCGGGAGCTATGGCTACACCTTC
.	.	TRBV6-1	17	TRBJ1-2	CASSEAFYSWANYGYTF	TGTGCCAGCAGTGAAGCGTTCTACTCTTGGGCCAACTATGGCTACACCTTC
few	TRBD2	TRBV6-2/TRBV6-3	15	TRBJ2-3	CASRLAGASTDTQYF	TGTGCCAGCAGACTAGCGGGGGCTAGCACAGATACGCAGTATTTT
.	TRBD2	TRBV27	15	TRBJ2-3	CASSSMTSGGPPGYF	TGTGCCAGCAGTTCCATGACTAGCGGGGGGCCCCCTGGGTATTTT
few	.	TRBV7-3	15	TRBJ1-3	CASSLGGEVGNTIYF	TGTGCCAGCAGCTTAGGAGGGGAGGTTGGAAACACCATATATTTT
.	.	TRBV5-6	14	TRBJ2-2	CASSLRGYTGELFF	TGTGCCAGCAGCTTGAGAGGGTACACCGGGGAGCTGTTTTTT
.	TRBD2	TRBV5-1	16	TRBJ2-5	CASGRGDSGYPETQYF	TGCGCCAGCGGACGGGGGGATAGCGGGTACCCAGAGACCCAGTACTTC
many	.	TRBV7-2	13	TRBJ1-2	CASSRESNYGYTF	TGTGCCAGCAGCCGCGAAAGTAACTATGGCTACACCTTC